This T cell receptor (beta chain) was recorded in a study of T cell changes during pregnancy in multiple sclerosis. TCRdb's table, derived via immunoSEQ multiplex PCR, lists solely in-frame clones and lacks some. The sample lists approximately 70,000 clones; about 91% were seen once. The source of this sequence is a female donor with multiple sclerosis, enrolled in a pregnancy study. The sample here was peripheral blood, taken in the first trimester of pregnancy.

CDR3 in amino acids: CASSYVTGYEQYF. The CDR3 DNA is TGTGCCAGCAGTTACGTGACAGGTTACGAGCAGTACTTC. J is TRBJ2-7 and V is TRBV6-5; possible D gene TRBD1, 6 bases. This CDR3 region has 13 residues. Germline-derived CDR1 and CDR2 are MNHEY and SVGAGI. V gave up 2 bases and J gave up 4 bases, with 9 bases separating them.